This T cell receptor (beta chain) derives from a study of blood T cells in healthy people across ages. About the study: Per two T cells, template switching captured roughly one barcoded beta molecule.

The authors ran a second PCR of about 7 to 11 cycles using a sample-barcoded 5' primer and a J-beta primer mix. Carrying 12 random nucleotides, a template-switch adaptor labeled each individual cDNA molecule. CDR3-containing paired-end reads numbering at least 2.5 million came from each sample. TCRdb re-called the 5' RACE reads with MiXCR, one entry per CDR3 protein. The data hold about 1,400,000 distinct CDR3 sequences, with around 59% observed a single time. No fewer than 6 micrograms of total RNA were isolated from every sample. Sequenced material: blood. The clonotype originates from a man aged 18-30 years in good health.

CDR3 coding DNA: TGCGCCAGCAGCCAAGATACACTAGCCTGGATGAATGAGCAGTTCTTC. Its translation is CASSQDTLAWMNEQFF. The chain is built from TRBV4-1 and TRBJ2-1, with a tentative D call TRBD2 (6 bases). V gave up 0 bases and J gave up 7 bases, with 16 bases separating them. CDR3 length equals 16 residues. Per germline, CDR1 MGHRA and CDR2 YSYEKL.